The T cell receptor (beta chain) described here comes from a study of cytomegalovirus exposure and HLA in healthy donors. On this clone itself: Its target is unknown. This CDR3 fails to terminate in the conserved phenylalanine or tryptophan, so it likely reflects a read error. The limits of the CDR3 on the DNA are not certain, so only TCRdb's listed CDR3 is given.

Sequencing was performed with immunoSEQ multiplex PCR; in TCRdb, only in-frame clones are kept and a portion is missing. The sample holds roughly 330,000 clones, 87% seen once. Including both end residues, the CDR3 is 10 amino acids long. Study-wide results and caveats: Through in vitro validation, three CMV-associated chains were shown to be specific for CMV antigens. Per published reports, the classifier diagnosed cytomegalovirus status with high specificity and sensitivity. Investigators reported over 150 TCR beta chains as tied to cytomegalovirus.

The sample taken for sequencing was PBMCs. This rearrangement joins TRBV5-7 to TRBJ1-1; TRBD1 is taken as the D call from the table, unchecked against the DNA. TRBV5-7 is treated as an ORF (open reading frame) with a function not yet certain. The receptor was derived from a woman aged 30 to 39 in good health and CMV-seropositive. The chain's CDR3 is CASSYPGQTL.